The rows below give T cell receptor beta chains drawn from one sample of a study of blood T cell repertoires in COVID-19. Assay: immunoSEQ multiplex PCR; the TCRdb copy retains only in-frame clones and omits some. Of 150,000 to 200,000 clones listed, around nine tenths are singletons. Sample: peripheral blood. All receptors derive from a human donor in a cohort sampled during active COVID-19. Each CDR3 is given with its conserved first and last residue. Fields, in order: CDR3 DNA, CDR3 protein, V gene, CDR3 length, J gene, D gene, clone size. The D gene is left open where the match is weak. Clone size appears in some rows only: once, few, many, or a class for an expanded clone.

cdr3_nt: TGTGCCAGCACCCCGACAGGGGAGATTGGCACTGAAGCTTTCTTT
cdr3_aa: CASTPTGEIGTEAFF
v_call: TRBV6-5
cdr3_length: 15
j_call: TRBJ1-1
d_call: TRBD1
clone_size: once

cdr3_nt: TGTGCCAGTAGTATAGATCTGGGACAGCCCAGCACAGATACGCAGTATTTT
cdr3_aa: CASSIDLGQPSTDTQYF
v_call: TRBV19
cdr3_length: 17
j_call: TRBJ2-3
d_call: TRBD1
clone_size: .

cdr3_nt: TGTGCCACCAGCAGAGGGACAGGGGCTTTAACAGATACGCAGTATTTT
cdr3_aa: CATSRGTGALTDTQYF
v_call: TRBV15
cdr3_length: 16
j_call: TRBJ2-3
d_call: TRBD1
clone_size: .

cdr3_nt: TGTGCCAGCAGTTTAACCGGGTACACTGAAGCTTTCTTT
cdr3_aa: CASSLTGYTEAFF
v_call: TRBV12-3/TRBV12-4
cdr3_length: 13
j_call: TRBJ1-1
d_call: .
clone_size: .

cdr3_nt: TGTGCCAGCAGCTCGGGGACAGTGGGCTTGGAGACCCAGTACTTC
cdr3_aa: CASSSGTVGLETQYF
v_call: TRBV5-8
cdr3_length: 15
j_call: TRBJ2-5
d_call: TRBD1
clone_size: .

cdr3_nt: TGTGCCTGCCACCCCGCGGGACAGGAGTCCTACGAGCAGTACTTC
cdr3_aa: CACHPAGQESYEQYF
v_call: TRBV30
cdr3_length: 15
j_call: TRBJ2-7
d_call: TRBD1
clone_size: .

cdr3_nt: TGTGCCAGCAGCCTTACCGGGTCCTACAATGAGCAGTTCTTC
cdr3_aa: CASSLTGSYNEQFF
v_call: TRBV3-1/TRBV3-2
cdr3_length: 14
j_call: TRBJ2-1
d_call: .
clone_size: .

cdr3_nt: TGTGCCAGCAGCTTGGCAGCGGAAAGGCCGAGGGAGCAGTACTTC
cdr3_aa: CASSLAAERPREQYF
v_call: TRBV5-4
cdr3_length: 15
j_call: TRBJ2-7
d_call: .
clone_size: once

cdr3_nt: TGTGCCAGCAGTCGCCGGACTAGCGGGGTAAACTACGAGCAGTACTTC
cdr3_aa: CASSRRTSGVNYEQYF
v_call: TRBV6-2/TRBV6-3
cdr3_length: 16
j_call: TRBJ2-7
d_call: TRBD2
clone_size: .

cdr3_nt: TGCAGCGTTGGACTAGCGAGGGAGACCCAGTACTTC
cdr3_aa: CSVGLARETQYF
v_call: TRBV29-1
cdr3_length: 12
j_call: TRBJ2-5
d_call: TRBD2
clone_size: .

cdr3_nt: TGCGCCAGCAGCCTGCCAGAAGAGACCCAGTACTTC
cdr3_aa: CASSLPEETQYF
v_call: TRBV5-1
cdr3_length: 12
j_call: TRBJ2-5
d_call: .
clone_size: .

cdr3_nt: TGTGCCAGCAGCTTACTTCCCGGGGTAGCGGGAGTGTCCTACAATGAGCAGTTCTTC
cdr3_aa: CASSLLPGVAGVSYNEQFF
v_call: TRBV7-8
cdr3_length: 19
j_call: TRBJ2-1
d_call: TRBD2
clone_size: .

cdr3_nt: TGCGCCAGCAGCTTGTTGGGGACTAGAGAAGAGACCCAGTACTTC
cdr3_aa: CASSLLGTREETQYF
v_call: TRBV5-1
cdr3_length: 15
j_call: TRBJ2-5
d_call: TRBD2
clone_size: once

cdr3_nt: TGTGCCAGCAGTTACTCGGGACAGGTTTTCTCCTACGAGCAGTACTTC
cdr3_aa: CASSYSGQVFSYEQYF
v_call: TRBV6-2/TRBV6-3
cdr3_length: 16
j_call: TRBJ2-7
d_call: TRBD1
clone_size: .

cdr3_nt: TGTGCCAGCAGTTTTGACAGGGCTCAAGAGACCCAGTACTTC
cdr3_aa: CASSFDRAQETQYF
v_call: TRBV27
cdr3_length: 14
j_call: TRBJ2-5
d_call: TRBD1
clone_size: .

cdr3_nt: TGTGCCAGCAGCCCAGCCCGGACTTCGAGCTCTGGAAACACCATATATTTT
cdr3_aa: CASSPARTSSSGNTIYF
v_call: TRBV7-9
cdr3_length: 17
j_call: TRBJ1-3
d_call: .
clone_size: .